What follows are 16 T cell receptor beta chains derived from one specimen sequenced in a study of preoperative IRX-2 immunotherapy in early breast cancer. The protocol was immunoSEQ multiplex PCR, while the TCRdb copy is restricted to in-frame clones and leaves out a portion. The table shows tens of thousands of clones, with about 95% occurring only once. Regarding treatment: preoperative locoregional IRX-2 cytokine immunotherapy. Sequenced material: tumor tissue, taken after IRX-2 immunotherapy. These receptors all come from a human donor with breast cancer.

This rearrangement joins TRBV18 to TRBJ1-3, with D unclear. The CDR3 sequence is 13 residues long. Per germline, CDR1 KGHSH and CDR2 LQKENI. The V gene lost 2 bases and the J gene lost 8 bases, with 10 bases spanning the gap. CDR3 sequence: CASSPRLGDTIYF. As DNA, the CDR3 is TGTGCCAGCTCACCAAGGCTCGGGGACACCATATATTTT.

Here the CDR3 reads CASSPSRAGYTF. For the CDR3, the DNA is TGTGCCAGCAGCCCGAGCAGGGCTGGCTACACCTTC. The V gene is TRBV7-8, the J gene TRBJ1-2, with D possibly TRBD1 on 5 matching bases. The germline CDR1 and CDR2 sequences are SGHVS and FQNEAQ. V lost 5 bases, J lost 7 bases, and 11 bases lay in between. The CDR3 totals 12 residues.

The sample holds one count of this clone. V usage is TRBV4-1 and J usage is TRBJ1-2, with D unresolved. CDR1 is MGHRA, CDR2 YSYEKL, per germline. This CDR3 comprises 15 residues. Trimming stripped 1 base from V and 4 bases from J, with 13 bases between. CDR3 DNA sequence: TGCGCCAGCAGCCAAGTCGGTCAGGCGAGCTATGGCTACACCTTC. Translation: CASSQVGQASYGYTF.

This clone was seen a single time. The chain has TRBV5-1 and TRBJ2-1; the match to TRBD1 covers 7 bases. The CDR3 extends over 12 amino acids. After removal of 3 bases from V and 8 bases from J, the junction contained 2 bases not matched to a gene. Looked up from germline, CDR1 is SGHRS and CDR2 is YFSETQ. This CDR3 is CASSSQGYEQFF. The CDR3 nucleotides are TGCGCCAGCAGCTCACAGGGGTATGAGCAGTTCTTC.

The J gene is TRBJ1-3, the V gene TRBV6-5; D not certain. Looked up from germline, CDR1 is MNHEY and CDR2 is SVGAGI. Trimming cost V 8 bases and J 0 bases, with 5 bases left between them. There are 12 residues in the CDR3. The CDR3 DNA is TGTGCCAGCTTTAACTCTGGAAACACCATATATTTT. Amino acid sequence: CASFNSGNTIYF.

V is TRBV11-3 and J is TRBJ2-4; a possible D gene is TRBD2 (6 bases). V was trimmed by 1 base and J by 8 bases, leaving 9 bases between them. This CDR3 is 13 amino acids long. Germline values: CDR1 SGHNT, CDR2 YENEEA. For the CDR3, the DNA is TGTGCCAGCAGCTTAGGTGGAGGGGACATTCAGTACTTC. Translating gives CASSLGGGDIQYF.

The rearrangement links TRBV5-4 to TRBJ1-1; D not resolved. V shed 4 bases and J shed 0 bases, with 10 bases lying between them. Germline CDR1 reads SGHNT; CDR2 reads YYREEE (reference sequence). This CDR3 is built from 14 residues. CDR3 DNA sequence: TGTGCCAGCAGCAGGGATACCATGAACACTGAAGCTTTCTTT. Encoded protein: CASSRDTMNTEAFF.

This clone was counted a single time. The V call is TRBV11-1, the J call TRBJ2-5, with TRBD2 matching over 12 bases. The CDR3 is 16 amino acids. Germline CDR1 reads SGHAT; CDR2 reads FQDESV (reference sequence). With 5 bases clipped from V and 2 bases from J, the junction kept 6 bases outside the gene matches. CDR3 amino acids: CASSPIGLAGQETQYF. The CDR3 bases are TGTGCCAGCAGCCCGATTGGACTAGCGGGGCAAGAGACCCAGTACTTC.

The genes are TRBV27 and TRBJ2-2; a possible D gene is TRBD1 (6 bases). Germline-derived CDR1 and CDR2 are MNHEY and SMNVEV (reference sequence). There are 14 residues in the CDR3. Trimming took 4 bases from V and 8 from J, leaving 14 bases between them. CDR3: CASSSAQGRGELFF. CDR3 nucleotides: TGTGCCAGCAGTTCAGCTCAGGGGCGGGGGGAGCTGTTTTTT.

The CDR3 DNA follows: TGTGCCAGCAGCGTTGGACAGGGGGGAAACATTCAGTACTTC. Protein sequence: CASSVGQGGNIQYF. This rearrangement joins TRBV7-2 to TRBJ2-4; 10 bases map to TRBD1. Germline V gene data show CDR1 as SGHTA and CDR2 as FQGNSA. The CDR3 covers 14 residues. The trim removed 5 bases at V and 6 bases at J, leaving 4 bases unmatched.

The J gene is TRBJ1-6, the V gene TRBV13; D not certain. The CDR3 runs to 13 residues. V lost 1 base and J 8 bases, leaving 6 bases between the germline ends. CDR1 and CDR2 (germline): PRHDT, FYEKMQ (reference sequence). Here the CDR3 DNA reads TGTGCCAGCAGCTTAGAACTGTATTCACCCCTCCACTTT. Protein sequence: CASSLELYSPLHF.

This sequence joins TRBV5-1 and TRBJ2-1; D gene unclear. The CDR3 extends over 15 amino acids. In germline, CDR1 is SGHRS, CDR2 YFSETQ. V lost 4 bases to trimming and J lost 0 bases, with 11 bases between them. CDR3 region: CASSRPESSYNEQFF. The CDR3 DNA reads TGCGCCAGCAGCCGGCCAGAGAGCTCCTACAATGAGCAGTTCTTC.

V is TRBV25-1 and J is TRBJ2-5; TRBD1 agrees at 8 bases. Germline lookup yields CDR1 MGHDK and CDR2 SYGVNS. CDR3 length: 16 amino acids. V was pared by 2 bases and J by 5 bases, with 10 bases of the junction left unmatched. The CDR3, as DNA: TGTGCCAGCAGTGAAGGGACCCAGGGGGCCGTGGAGACCCAGTACTTC. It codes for CASSEGTQGAVETQYF. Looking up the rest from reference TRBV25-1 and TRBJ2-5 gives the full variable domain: EADIYQTPRYLVIGTGKKITLECSQTMGHDKMYWYQQDPGMELHLIHYSYGVNSTEKGDLSSESTVSRIRTEHFPLTLESARPSHTSQYLCASSEGTQGAVETQYFGPGTRLLVL.

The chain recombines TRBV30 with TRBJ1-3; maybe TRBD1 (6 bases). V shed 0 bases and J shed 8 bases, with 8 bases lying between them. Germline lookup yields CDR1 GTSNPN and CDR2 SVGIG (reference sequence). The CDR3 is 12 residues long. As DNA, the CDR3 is TGTGCCTGGAGTGTAGGGGGAGACACCATATATTTT. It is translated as CAWSVGGDTIYF.

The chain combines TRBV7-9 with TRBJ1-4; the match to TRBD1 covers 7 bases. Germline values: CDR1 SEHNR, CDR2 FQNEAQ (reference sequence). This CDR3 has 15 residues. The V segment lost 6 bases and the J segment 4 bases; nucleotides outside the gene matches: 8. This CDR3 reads CASRGNRGRNEKLFF. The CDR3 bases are TGTGCCAGCAGAGGAAACAGGGGACGTAATGAAAAACTGTTTTTT.

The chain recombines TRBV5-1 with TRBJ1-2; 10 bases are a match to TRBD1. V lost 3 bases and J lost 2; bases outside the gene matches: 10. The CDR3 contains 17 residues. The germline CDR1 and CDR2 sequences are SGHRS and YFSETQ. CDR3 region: CASSWGNPGQGNYGYTF. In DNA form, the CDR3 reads TGCGCCAGCAGCTGGGGCAATCCGGGACAGGGGAACTATGGCTACACCTTC. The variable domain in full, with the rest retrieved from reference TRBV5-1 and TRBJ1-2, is KAGVTQTPRYLIKTRGQQVTLSCSPISGHRSVSWYQQTPGQGLQFLFEYFSETQRNKGNFPGRFSGRQFSNSRSEMNVSTLELGDSALYLCASSWGNPGQGNYGYTFGSGTRLTVV.